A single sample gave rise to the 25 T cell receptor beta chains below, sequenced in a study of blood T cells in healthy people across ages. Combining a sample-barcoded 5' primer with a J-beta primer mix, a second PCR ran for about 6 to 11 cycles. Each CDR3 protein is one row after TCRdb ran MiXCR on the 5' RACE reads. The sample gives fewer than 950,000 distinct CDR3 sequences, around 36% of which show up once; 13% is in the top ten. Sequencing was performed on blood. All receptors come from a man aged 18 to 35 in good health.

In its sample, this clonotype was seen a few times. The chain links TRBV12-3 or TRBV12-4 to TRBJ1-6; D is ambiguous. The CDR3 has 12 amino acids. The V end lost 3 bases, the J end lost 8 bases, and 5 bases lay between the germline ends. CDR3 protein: CASSFLDSPLHF. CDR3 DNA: TGTGCCAGCAGTTTCTTGGATTCACCCCTCCACTTT.

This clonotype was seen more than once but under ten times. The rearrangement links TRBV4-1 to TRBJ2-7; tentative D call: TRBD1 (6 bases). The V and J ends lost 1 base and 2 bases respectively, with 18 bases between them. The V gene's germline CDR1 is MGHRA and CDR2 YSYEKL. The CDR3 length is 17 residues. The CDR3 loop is CASSQGTGTPITYEQYF. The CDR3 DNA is TGCGCCAGCAGCCAAGGGACCGGGACACCTATAACCTACGAGCAGTACTTC.

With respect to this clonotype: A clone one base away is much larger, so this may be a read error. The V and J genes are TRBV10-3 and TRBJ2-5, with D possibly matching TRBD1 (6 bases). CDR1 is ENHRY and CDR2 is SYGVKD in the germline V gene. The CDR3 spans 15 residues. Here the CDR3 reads CAISQSTGGQETQYF. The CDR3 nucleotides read TGTGCCATCAGTCAGTCGACAGGAGGTCAGGAGACCCAGTACTTC.

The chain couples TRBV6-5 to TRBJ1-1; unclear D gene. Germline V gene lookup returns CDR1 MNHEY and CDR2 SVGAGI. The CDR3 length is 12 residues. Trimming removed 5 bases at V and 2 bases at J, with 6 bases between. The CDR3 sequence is CASSPHNTEAFF. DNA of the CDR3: TGTGCCAGCAGTCCGCATAACACTGAAGCTTTCTTT.

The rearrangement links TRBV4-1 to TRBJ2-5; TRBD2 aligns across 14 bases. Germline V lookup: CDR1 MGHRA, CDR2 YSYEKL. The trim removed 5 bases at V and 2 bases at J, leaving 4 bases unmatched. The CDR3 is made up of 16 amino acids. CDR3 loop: CASSEGLAGVQETQYF. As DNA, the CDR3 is TGCGCCAGCAGCGAGGGACTAGCGGGGGTACAAGAGACCCAGTACTTC.

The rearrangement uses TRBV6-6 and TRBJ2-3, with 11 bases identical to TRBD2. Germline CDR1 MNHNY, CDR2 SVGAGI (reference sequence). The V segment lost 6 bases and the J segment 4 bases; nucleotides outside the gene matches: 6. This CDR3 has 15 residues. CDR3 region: CASSRSGGAADTQYF. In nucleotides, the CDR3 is TGTGCCAGCAGCCGTAGCGGGGGGGCAGCAGATACGCAGTATTTT.

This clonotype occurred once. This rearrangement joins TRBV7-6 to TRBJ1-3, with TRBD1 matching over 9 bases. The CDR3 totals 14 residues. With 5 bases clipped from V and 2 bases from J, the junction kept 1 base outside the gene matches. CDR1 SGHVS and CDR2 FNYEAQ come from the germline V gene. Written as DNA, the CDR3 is TGTGCCAGCAGCAGGGACAGGGCTGGAAACACCATATATTTT. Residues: CASSRDRAGNTIYF.

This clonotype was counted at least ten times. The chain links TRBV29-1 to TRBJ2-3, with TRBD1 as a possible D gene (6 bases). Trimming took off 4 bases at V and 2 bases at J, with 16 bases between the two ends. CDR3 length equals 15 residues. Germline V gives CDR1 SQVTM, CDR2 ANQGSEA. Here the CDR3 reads CSVGGDITSTDTQYF. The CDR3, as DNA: TGCAGCGTTGGTGGGGACATTACTTCCACAGATACGCAGTATTTT.

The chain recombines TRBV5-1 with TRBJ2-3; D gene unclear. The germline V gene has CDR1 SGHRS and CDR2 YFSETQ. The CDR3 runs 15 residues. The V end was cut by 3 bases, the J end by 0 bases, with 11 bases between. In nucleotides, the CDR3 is TGCGCCAGCAGCTCGACCGGGCCTAGCACAGATACGCAGTATTTT. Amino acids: CASSSTGPSTDTQYF. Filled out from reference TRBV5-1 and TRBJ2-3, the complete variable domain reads KAGVTQTPRYLIKTRGQQVTLSCSPISGHRSVSWYQQTPGQGLQFLFEYFSETQRNKGNFPGRFSGRQFSNSRSEMNVSTLELGDSALYLCASSSTGPSTDTQYFGPGTRLTVL.

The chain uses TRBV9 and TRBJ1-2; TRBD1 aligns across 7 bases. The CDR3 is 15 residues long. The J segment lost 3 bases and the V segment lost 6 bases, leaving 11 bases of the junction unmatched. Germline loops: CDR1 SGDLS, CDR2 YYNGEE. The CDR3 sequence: CASKTGTGVDYGYTF. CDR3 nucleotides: TGTGCCAGCAAAACTGGTACAGGGGTCGACTATGGCTACACCTTC.

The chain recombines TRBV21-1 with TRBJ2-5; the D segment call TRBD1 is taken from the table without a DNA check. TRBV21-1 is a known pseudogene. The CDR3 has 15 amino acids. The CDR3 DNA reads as TGTGCCAGCAGCAAAGGACCCCCACCGGGAGAGACCCAGTACTTC. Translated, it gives CASSKGPPPGETQYF.

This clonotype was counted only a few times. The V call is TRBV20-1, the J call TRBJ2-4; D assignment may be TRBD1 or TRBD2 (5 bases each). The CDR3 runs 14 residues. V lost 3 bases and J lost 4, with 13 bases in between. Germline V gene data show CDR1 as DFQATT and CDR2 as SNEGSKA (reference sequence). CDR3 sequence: CSASRDGRKNIQYF. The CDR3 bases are TGCAGTGCTAGCCGGGACGGCAGAAAAAACATTCAGTACTTC.

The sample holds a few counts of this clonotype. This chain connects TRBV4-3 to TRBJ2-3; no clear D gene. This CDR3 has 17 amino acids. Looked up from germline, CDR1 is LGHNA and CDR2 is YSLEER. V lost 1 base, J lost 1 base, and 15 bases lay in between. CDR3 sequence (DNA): TGCGCCAGCAGCCAAGCCCATGAAGTTGTGGGCACAGATACGCAGTATTTT. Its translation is CASSQAHEVVGTDTQYF.

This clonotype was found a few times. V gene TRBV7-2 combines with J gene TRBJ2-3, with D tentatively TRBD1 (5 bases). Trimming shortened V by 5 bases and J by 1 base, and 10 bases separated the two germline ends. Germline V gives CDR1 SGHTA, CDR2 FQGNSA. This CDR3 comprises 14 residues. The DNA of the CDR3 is TGTGCCAGCAGCCTGGGGCCCCGCACAGATACGCAGTATTTT. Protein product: CASSLGPRTDTQYF.

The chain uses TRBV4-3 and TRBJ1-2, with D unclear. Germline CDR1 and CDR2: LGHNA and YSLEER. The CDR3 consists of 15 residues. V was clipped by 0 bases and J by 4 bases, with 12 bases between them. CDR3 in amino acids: CASSQDPGKGYGYTF. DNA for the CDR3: TGCGCCAGCAGCCAAGATCCTGGAAAGGGCTATGGCTACACCTTC.

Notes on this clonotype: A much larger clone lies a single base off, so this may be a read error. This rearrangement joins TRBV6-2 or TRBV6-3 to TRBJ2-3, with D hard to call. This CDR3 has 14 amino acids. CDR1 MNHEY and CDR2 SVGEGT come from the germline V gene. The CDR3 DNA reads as TGTGCCAGCAGTGCAGACTGGAACACAGATACGCGGTATTTT. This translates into CASSADWNTDTRYF.

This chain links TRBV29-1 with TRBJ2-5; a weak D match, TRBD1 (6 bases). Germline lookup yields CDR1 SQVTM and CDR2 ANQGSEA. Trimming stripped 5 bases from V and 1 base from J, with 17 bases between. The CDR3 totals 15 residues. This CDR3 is CSVRTTGLRQETQYF. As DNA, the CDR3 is TGCAGCGTTCGTACTACAGGGCTGCGCCAAGAGACCCAGTACTTC.

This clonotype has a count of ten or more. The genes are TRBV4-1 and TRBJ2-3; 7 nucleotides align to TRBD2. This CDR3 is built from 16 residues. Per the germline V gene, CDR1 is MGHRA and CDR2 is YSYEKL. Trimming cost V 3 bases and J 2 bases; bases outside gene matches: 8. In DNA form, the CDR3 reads TGCGCCAGCAGCCACCCAGCGGGGAAAACCACAGATACGCAGTATTTT. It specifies CASSHPAGKTTDTQYF.

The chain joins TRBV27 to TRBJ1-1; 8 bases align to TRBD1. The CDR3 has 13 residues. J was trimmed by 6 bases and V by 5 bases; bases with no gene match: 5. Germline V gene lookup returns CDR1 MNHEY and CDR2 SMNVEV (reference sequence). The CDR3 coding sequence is TGTGCCAGCAGTGTCGACAGGGGTGCTGAAGCTTTCTTT. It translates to CASSVDRGAEAFF.

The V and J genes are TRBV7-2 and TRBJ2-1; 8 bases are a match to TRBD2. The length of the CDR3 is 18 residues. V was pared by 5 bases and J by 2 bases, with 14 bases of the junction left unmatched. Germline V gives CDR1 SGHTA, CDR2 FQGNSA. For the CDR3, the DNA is TGTGCCAGCAGCACCCCCCCGGGAGGGACCGAGACCTACAATGAGCAGTTCTTC. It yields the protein CASSTPPGGTETYNEQFF. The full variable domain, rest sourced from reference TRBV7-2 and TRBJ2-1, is GAGVSQSPSNKVTEKGKDVELRCDPISGHTALYWYRQSLGQGLEFLIYFQGNSAPDKSGLPSDRFSAERTGGSVSTLTIQRTQQEDSAVYLCASSTPPGGTETYNEQFFGPGTRLTVL.

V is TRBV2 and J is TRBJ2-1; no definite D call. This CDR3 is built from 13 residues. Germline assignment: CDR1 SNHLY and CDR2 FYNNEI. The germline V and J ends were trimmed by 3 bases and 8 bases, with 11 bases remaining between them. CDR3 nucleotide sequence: TGTGCCAGCAGTGAGGGCCCCAGGTATGAGCAGTTCTTC. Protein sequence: CASSEGPRYEQFF.

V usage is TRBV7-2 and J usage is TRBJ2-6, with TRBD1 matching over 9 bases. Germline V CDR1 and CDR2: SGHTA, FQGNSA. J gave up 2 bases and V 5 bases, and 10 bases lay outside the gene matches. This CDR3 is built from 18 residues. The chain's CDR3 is CASSLRDRDDTGANVLTF. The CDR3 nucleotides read TGTGCCAGCAGCCTTCGGGACAGGGATGATACTGGGGCCAACGTCCTGACTTTC.

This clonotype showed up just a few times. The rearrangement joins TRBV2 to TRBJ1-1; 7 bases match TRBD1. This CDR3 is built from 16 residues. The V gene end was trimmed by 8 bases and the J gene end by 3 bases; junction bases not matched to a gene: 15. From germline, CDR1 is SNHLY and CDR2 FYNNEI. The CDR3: CASRDDAWQGDTEAFF. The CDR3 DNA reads TGTGCCAGCCGGGACGACGCCTGGCAGGGGGACACTGAAGCTTTCTTT.

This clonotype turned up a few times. CDR3 residues: CASSSRTGGPYEQYF. The CDR3, as DNA: TGTGCCAGCAGCTCCCGAACAGGGGGCCCGTACGAGCAGTACTTC. The V and J genes are TRBV7-9 and TRBJ2-5; 9 bases align to TRBD1. Judging by the DNA end, TRBJ2-7 fits better; the J call may be wrong. Germline V CDR1 and CDR2: SEHNR, FQNEAQ (reference sequence). The CDR3 extends over 15 amino acids.

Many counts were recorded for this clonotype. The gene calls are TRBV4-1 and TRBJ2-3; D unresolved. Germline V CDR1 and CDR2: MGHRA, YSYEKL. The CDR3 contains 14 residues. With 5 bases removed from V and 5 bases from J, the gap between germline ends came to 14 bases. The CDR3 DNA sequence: TGCGCCAGCAGCGGCCAGCTCTCGTTAGATACGCAGTATTTT. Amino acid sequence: CASSGQLSLDTQYF.